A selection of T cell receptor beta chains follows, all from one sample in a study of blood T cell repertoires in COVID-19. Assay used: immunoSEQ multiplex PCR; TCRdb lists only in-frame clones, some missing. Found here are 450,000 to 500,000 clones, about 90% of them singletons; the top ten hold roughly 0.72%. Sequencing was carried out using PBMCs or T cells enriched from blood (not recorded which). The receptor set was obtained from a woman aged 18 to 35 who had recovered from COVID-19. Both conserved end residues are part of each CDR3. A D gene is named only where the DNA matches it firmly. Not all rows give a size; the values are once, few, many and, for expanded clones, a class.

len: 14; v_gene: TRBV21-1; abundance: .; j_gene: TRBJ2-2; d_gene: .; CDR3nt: TGTGCCAGCAGCAACGGAGCGAACACCGGGGAGCTGTTTTTT; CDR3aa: CASSNGANTGELFF
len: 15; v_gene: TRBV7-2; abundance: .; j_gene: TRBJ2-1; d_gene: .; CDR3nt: TGTGCCAGCAGCCTCGAGGCGGCCCGAGGTAATGAGCAGTTCTTC; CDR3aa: CASSLEAARGNEQFF
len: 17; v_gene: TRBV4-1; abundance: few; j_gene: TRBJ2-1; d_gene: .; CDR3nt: TGCGCCAGCAGCCAAGATTGGAAGCGGAGCTCCTACAATGAGCAGTTCTTC; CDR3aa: CASSQDWKRSSYNEQFF
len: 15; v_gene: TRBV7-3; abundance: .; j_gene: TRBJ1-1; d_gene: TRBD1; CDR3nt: TGTGCCAGCAGCTTATCCGGACAGGGGAACACTGAAGCTTTCTTT; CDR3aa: CASSLSGQGNTEAFF
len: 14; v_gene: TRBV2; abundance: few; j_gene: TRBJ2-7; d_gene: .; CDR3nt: TGTGCCAGCAGTGAGGGAACAGGAGACTACGAGCAGTACTTC; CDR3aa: CASSEGTGDYEQYF
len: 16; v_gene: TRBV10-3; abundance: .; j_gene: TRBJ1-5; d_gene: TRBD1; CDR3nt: TGTGCCATCAGTGACTCTCGACAGGGGAGCAATCAGCCCCAGCATTTT; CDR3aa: CAISDSRQGSNQPQHF
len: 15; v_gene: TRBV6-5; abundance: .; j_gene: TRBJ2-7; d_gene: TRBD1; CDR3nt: TGTGCCAGCCGACAGGGACCGGAGCCCACCTACGAGCAGTACTTC; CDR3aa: CASRQGPEPTYEQYF
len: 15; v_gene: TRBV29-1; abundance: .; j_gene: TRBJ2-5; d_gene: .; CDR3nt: TGCAGCGTTGGGCTGGGGCAGGGGGGATGGGGGACCCAGTACTTC; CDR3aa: CSVGLGQGGWGTQYF
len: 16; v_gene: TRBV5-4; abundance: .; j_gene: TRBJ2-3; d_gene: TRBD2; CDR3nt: TGTGCCAGCAGCTGGGTAAGCGGGGGTGACCCAGATACGCAGTATTTT; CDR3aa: CASSWVSGGDPDTQYF
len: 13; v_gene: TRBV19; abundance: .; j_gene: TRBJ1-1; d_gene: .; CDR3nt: TGTGCCAGTAGGAGACTTATGAACACTGAAGCTTTCTTT; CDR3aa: CASRRLMNTEAFF
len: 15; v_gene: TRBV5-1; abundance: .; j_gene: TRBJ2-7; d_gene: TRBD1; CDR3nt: TGCGCCAGCAGCTTGGATGGACAGGGGGCGGACGAGCAGTACTTC; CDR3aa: CASSLDGQGADEQYF